The 8 T cell receptor beta chains given below trace back to one sample, sequenced in a study of cytomegalovirus exposure and HLA in healthy donors (dated by TCRdb to about 2017). The library was produced with the immunoSEQ multiplex PCR assay. Sourced from immuneACCESS, this table was stored by TCRdb with only in-frame sequences that have V and J called. A share of the clones is absent; for the studies checked, an unresolved V gene accounts for under half, and the remainder has no known explanation. For this sample the table gives about 310,000 clones, of which roughly 86% were detected only once. The ten largest clones add up to roughly 0.96% of the sample. The sequencing sample was made of PBMCs. These receptors were obtained from a man younger than 40 in good health and CMV-seronegative.

The chain couples TRBV19 to TRBJ2-5; D is ambiguous. The V end lost 2 bases, the J end lost 0 bases, and 7 bases lay between the germline ends. Germline V CDR1 and CDR2: LNHDA, SQIVND (reference sequence). The CDR3 is 14 amino acids. The CDR3 DNA sequence: TGTGCCAGTAGTATACGGGTAAACCAAGAGACCCAGTACTTC. Its translation: CASSIRVNQETQYF.

The chain joins TRBV29-1 to TRBJ2-2; TRBD1 matches 9 bases. V shed 5 bases, J shed 5 bases, and the junction held 9 bases outside the gene matches. There are 15 residues in the CDR3. The germline V gene encodes CDR1 SQVTM and CDR2 ANQGSEA. CDR3 DNA: TGCAGCGTTAGGGGGACAGGGCTATGGACCGGGGAGCTGTTTTTT. Protein: CSVRGTGLWTGELFF.

The chain joins TRBV5-6 to TRBJ1-5; a possible D gene is TRBD1 (6 bases). Germline V gives CDR1 SGHDT, CDR2 YYEEEE. This CDR3 comprises 13 residues. The ends were cut back, 4 bases at V and 4 bases at J, with 9 bases in the middle. The CDR3: CASSVGQNQPQHF. For the CDR3, the DNA is TGTGCCAGCAGCGTAGGACAGAATCAGCCCCAGCATTTT.

V is TRBV4-1 and J is TRBJ1-1; possible D gene TRBD1, 6 bases. Between the trimmed V and J ends, which lost 4 bases and 1 base, there was a span of 10 bases. CDR1 is MGHRA and CDR2 is YSYEKL in the germline V gene. The CDR3 sequence is 14 residues long. As DNA, the CDR3 is TGCGCCAGCAGCCCTGGGGGGGCGAACACTGAAGCTTTCTTT. The encoded protein is CASSPGGANTEAFF.

The V call is TRBV19, the J call TRBJ1-1; 8 bases line up with TRBD1. CDR3 length: 14 amino acids. Germline V lookup: CDR1 LNHDA, CDR2 SQIVND (reference sequence). The J segment lost 0 bases and the V segment lost 6 bases, leaving 3 bases of the junction unmatched. The DNA of the CDR3 is TGTGCCAGTAGGTTGACAGGGGTGAACACTGAAGCTTTCTTT. It encodes CASRLTGVNTEAFF.

The chain joins TRBV19 to TRBJ2-7; TRBD1 matches at 8 bases. Germline V lookup: CDR1 LNHDA, CDR2 SQIVND (reference sequence). Trimming took 1 base from V and 5 from J; bases not matched to a gene: 13. The CDR3 is 17 residues long. In DNA form, the CDR3 reads TGTGCCAGTAGTATAGTTTTCATGGCAGGGGGCATGAACGAGCAGTACTTC. Translating gives CASSIVFMAGGMNEQYF.

On this clone: At one of its ends the junction is not consistent with the germline gene, which may arise from a read error. The chain employs TRBV2 and TRBJ2-2, with 8 bases that match TRBD1. CDR1 is SNHLY, CDR2 FYNNEI, per germline. The CDR3 is 14 residues long. The CDR3, as DNA: TGTGCCAGCAGGGGGACAGGTGAACACCGGGGAGCTGTTTTT. The encoded protein is CASRGTGEHRGAVF.

The V and J genes are TRBV19 and TRBJ1-4, with 7 positions matching TRBD1. Germline V CDR1 and CDR2: LNHDA, SQIVND (reference sequence). The CDR3 has 15 amino acids. V gave up 1 base and J gave up 7 bases; unmatched junction bases: 6. Here the CDR3 DNA reads TGTGCCAGTAGTATAGGAGGACAGGCAACTGAAAAACTGTTTTTT. Amino acids: CASSIGGQATEKLFF.